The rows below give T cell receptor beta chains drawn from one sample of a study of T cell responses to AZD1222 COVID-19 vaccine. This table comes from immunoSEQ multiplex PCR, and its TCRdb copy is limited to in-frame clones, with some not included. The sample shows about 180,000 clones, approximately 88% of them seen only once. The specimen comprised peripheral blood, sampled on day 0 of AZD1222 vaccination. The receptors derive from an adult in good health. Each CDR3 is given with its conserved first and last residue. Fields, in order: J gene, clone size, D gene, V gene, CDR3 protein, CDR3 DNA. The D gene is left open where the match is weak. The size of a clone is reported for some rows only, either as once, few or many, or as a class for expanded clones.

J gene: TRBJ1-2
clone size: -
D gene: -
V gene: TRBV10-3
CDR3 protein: CAISESQNYGYTF
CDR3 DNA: TGTGCCATCAGTGAATCCCAGAACTATGGCTACACCTTC

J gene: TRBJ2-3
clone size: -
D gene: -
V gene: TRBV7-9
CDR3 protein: CASSLGSAGVRASTDTQYF
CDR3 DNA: TGTGCCAGCAGCTTAGGGTCGGCGGGCGTTCGCGCTAGCACAGATACGCAGTATTTT

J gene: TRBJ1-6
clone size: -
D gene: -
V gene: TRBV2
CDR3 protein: CASMSWVTDSPLHF
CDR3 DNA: TGTGCCAGCATGTCCTGGGTTACGGATTCACCCCTCCACTTT

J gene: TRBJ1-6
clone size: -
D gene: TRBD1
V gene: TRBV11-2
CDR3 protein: CASSLMTGESPLHF
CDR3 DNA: TGTGCCAGCAGCTTGATGACAGGGGAATCACCCCTCCACTTT

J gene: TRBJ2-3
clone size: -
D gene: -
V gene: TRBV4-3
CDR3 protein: CASSQGDRPSTDTQYF
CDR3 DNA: TGCGCCAGCAGCCAGGGTGACAGGCCTAGCACAGATACGCAGTATTTT

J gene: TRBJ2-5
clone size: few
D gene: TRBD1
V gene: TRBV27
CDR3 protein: CASRNLQGAGETQYF
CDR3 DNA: TGTGCCAGCAGGAACCTACAGGGGGCGGGAGAGACCCAGTACTTC

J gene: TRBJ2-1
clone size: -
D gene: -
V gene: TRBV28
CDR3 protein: CASSLEAGYYNEQFF
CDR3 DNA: TGTGCCAGCAGTTTAGAAGCGGGTTATTACAATGAGCAGTTCTTC

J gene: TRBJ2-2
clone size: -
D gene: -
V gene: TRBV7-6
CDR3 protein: CASSLVDTGELFF
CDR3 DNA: TGTGCCAGCAGCTTAGTGGACACCGGGGAGCTGTTTTTT

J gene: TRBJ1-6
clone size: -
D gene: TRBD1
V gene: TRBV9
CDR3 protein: CASSIGTDNSPLHF
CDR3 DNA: TGTGCCAGCAGCATCGGGACAGATAATTCACCCCTCCACTTT

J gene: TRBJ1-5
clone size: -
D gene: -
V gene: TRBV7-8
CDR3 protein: CASSSAGEQPQHF
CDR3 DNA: TGTGCCAGCAGCTCTGCTGGGGAACAGCCCCAGCATTTT

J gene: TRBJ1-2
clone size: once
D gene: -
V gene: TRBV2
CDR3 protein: CASSERAQGGYGYTF
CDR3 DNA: TGTGCCAGCAGTGAAAGGGCTCAGGGTGGCTATGGCTACACCTTC

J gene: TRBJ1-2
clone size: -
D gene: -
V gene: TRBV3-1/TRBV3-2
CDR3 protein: CASSRSEVPRSYGYTF
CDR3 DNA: TGTGCCAGCAGCCGGTCCGAGGTTCCTAGGTCTTATGGCTACACCTTC

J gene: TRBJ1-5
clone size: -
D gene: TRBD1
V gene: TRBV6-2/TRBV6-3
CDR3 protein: CASSDRADQPQHF
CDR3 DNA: TGTGCCAGCAGTGACAGGGCGGATCAGCCCCAGCATTTT

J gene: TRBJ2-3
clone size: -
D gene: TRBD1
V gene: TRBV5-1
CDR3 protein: CASSLPGTGDTDTQYF
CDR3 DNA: TGCGCCAGCAGCTTGCCCGGGACAGGGGACACAGATACGCAGTATTTT

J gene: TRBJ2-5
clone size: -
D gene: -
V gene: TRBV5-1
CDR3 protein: CASSPLLGGSETQYF
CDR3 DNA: TGCGCCAGCAGCCCGCTCTTGGGGGGCAGCGAGACCCAGTACTTC

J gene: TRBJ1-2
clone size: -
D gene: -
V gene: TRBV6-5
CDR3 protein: CASSFGQNYGYTF
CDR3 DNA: TGTGCCAGCAGTTTTGGACAGAACTATGGCTACACCTTC

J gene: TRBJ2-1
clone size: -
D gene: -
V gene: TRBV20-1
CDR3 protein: CSADLPALQFF
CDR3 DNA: TGCAGTGCGGATCTACCCGCCTTACAGTTCTTC

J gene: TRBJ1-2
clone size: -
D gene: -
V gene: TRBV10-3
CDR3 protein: CAISESTAGNYGYTF
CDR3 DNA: TGTGCCATCAGTGAGTCGACGGCCGGAAACTATGGCTACACCTTC

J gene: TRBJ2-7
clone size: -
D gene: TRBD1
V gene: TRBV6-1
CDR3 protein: CASSDSHYRGNFNEQYF
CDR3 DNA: TGTGCCAGCAGTGATTCGCACTACAGGGGGAATTTCAACGAGCAGTACTTC

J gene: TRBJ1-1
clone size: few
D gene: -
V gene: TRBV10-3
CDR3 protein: CAISESKGRENTEAFF
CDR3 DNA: TGTGCCATCAGTGAGTCTAAGGGTCGGGAGAACACTGAAGCTTTCTTT

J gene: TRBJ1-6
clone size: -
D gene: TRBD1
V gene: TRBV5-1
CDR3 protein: CASSSRQGFYSPLHF
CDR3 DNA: TGCGCCAGCAGCTCCCGACAGGGTTTTTATTCACCCCTCCACTTT

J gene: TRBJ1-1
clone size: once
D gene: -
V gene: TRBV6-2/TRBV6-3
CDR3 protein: CASSTLRENTEAFF
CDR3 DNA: TGTGCCAGCAGTACCCTCCGAGAGAACACTGAAGCTTTCTTT

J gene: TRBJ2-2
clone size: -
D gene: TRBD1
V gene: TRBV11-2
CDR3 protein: CASSQGARQGYTGELFF
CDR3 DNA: TGTGCCAGCAGCCAGGGGGCGAGACAGGGCTACACCGGGGAGCTGTTTTTT

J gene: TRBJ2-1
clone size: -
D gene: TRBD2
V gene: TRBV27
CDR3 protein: CASSSYTSGNEQFF
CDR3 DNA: TGTGCCAGCAGTTCATACACTAGCGGCAATGAGCAGTTCTTC

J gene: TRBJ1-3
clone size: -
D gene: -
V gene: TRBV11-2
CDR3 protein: CASSPGVRDTGNTIYF
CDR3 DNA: TGTGCCAGCAGCCCGGGGGTCCGGGACACTGGAAACACCATATATTTT

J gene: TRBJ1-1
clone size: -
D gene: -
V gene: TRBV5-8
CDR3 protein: CASSFVRVAAGFGAFF
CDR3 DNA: TGTGCCAGCAGCTTTGTCCGGGTGGCGGCGGGTTTCGGGGCTTTCTTT

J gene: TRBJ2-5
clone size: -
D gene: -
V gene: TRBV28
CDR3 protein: CASTIQETQYF
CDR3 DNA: TGTGCCAGCACCATACAAGAGACCCAGTACTTC

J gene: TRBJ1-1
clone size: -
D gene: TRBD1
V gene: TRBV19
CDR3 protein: CASSIASAGTASETEAFF
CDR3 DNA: TGTGCCAGTAGTATAGCTAGCGCGGGGACAGCCTCGGAGACTGAAGCTTTCTTT

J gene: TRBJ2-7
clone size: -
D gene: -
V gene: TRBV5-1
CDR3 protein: CASSLDRTYEQYF
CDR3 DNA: TGCGCCAGCAGCTTGGACAGAACCTACGAGCAGTACTTC